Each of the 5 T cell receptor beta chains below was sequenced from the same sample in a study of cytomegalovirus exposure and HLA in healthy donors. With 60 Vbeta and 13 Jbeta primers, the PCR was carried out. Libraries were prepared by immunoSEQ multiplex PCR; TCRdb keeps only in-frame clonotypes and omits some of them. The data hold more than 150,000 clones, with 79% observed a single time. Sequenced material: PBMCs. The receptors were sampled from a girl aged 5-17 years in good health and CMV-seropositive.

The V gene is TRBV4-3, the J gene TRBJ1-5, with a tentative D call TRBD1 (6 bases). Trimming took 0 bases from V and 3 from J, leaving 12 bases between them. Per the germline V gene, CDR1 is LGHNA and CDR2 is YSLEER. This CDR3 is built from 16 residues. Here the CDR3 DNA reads TGCGCCAGCAGCCAAGATCTTGGGACAACCAATCAGCCCCAGCATTTT. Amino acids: CASSQDLGTTNQPQHF.

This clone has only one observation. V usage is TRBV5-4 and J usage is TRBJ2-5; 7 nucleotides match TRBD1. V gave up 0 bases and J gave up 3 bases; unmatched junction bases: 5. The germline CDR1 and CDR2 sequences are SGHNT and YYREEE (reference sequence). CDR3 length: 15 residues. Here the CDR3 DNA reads TGTGCCAGCAGCTTGGAAGGGACAGAAAAAGAGACCCAGTACTTC. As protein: CASSLEGTEKETQYF.

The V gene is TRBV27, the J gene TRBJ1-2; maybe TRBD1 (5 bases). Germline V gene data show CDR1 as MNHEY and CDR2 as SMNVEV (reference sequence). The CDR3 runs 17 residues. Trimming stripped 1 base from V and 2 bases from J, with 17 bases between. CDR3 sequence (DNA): TGTGCCAGCAGTTTATTCGGGGGGGGAAAAATGAACTATGGCTACACCTTC. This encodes CASSLFGGGKMNYGYTF.

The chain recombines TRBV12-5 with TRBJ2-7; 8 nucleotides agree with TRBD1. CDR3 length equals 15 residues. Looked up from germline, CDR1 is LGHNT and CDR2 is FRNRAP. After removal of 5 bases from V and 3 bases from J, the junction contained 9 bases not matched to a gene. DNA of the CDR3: TGTGCTAGTGGTGGGGGGACAGGTCTAATCTACGAGCAGTACTTC. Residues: CASGGGTGLIYEQYF. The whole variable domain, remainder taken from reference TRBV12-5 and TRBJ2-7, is DARVTQTPRHKVTEMGQEVTMRCQPILGHNTVFWYRQTMMQGLELLAYFRNRAPLDDSGMPKDRFSAEMPDATLATLKIQPSEPRDSAVYFCASGGGTGLIYEQYFGPGTRLTVT.

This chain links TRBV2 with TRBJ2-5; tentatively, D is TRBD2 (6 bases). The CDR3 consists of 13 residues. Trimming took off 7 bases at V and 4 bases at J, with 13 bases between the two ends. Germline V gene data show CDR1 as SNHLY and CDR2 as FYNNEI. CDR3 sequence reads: CASIGGVGETQYF. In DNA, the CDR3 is TGTGCCAGCATTGGCGGGGTTGGAGAGACCCAGTACTTC.